This entry lists 17 T cell receptor beta chains sequenced from one sample in a study of regulatory T cells in long-lasting Graves disease. Specified time point: newly diagnosed GD, antithyroid drugs for less than 3 months. RNA isolated from PBMCs was used to make the TCR library. Arm-PCR of CDR3 regions and iRepertoire HTBI primers were used to build TCR beta libraries. TCRdb processed the multiplex PCR reads anew with MiXCR; each CDR3 protein has one entry. Of roughly 380,000 distinct CDR3 sequences listed, 16% are singletons. The same data also went into a second study, on T cells in Graves' hyperthyroidism and ophthalmopathy.

Sample: peripheral blood mononuclear cells (PBMCs), taken at new diagnosis, from a patient treated with antithyroid drugs. These TCRs come from a man aged 35-49 years with Graves disease.

J is TRBJ2-7 and V is TRBV6-6; tentatively, D is TRBD2 (6 bases). The ends were cut back, 2 bases at V and 7 bases at J, with 15 bases in the middle. Germline V gene lookup returns CDR1 MNHNY and CDR2 SVGAGI (reference sequence). The CDR3 totals 14 residues. CDR3 nucleotides: TGTGCCAGCAGTTACCCCGGGGGTAGTCGAGAGCAGTACTTC. It codes for CASSYPGGSREQYF.

This clonotype was seen more than once but under ten times. The genes are TRBV6-5 and TRBJ1-5; 8 nucleotides align to TRBD1. This CDR3 is 13 amino acids long. Trimming cost V 4 bases and J 7 bases; bases outside gene matches: 3. Per germline, CDR1 MNHEY and CDR2 SVGAGI. The CDR3 coding sequence is TGTGCCAGCAGTTTCGGACAGGGACAGCCCCAGCATTTT. Its protein is CASSFGQGQPQHF.

This clonotype was seen a few times. The rearrangement uses TRBV12-3 or TRBV12-4 and TRBJ2-3; D uncertain. This CDR3 region has 15 residues. V lost 1 base and J 3 bases, leaving 11 bases between the germline ends. The CDR3 bases are TGTGCCAGCAGTTTAGTATCCACGAGTACAGATACGCAGTATTTT. This sequence encodes CASSLVSTSTDTQYF.

The sample holds many counts of this clonotype. The germline gene is not matched at one end of the junction; a read error may be the cause. The chain employs TRBV5-1 and TRBJ2-3; the match to TRBD1 covers 7 bases. Germline lookup yields CDR1 SGHRS and CDR2 YFSETQ. The CDR3 is 13 amino acids. CDR3 region: CASSLQGRDTQYF. The CDR3 nucleotides read TGTGCCAGCAGCTTACAGGGGCGAGATACGCAGTATTTT.

This chain uses TRBV14 with TRBJ2-7, with 10 bases that match TRBD2. After removal of 4 bases from V and 2 bases from J, the junction contained 8 bases not matched to a gene. This CDR3 contains 16 residues. Germline V CDR1 and CDR2: SGHDN, FVKESK. Written as DNA, the CDR3 is TGTGCCAGCAGCCGAGGTAGCGGGGGGTTACCCTACGAGCAGTACTTC. As protein: CASSRGSGGLPYEQYF. Drawing the rest from reference TRBV14 and TRBJ2-7, the complete variable domain is EAGVTQFPSHSVIEKGQTVTLRCDPISGHDNLYWYRRVMGKEIKFLLHFVKESKQDESGMPNNRFLAERTGGTYSTLKVQPAELEDSGVYFCASSRGSGGLPYEQYFGPGTRLTVT.

Many counts were recorded for this clonotype. The chain employs TRBV28 and TRBJ1-5; tentative D call: TRBD1 (6 bases). The CDR3 is 16 residues long. V gave up 2 bases and J gave up 3 bases, with 14 bases separating them. Germline CDR1 is MDHEN and CDR2 is SYDVKM. The CDR3 region is CASSLMTGQYNQPQHF. CDR3 sequence (DNA): TGTGCCAGCAGTTTAATGACAGGACAATACAATCAGCCCCAGCATTTT.

This clonotype was counted a few times. The J gene is TRBJ2-1, the V gene TRBV30; 8 bases line up with TRBD2. After removal of 4 bases from V and 5 bases from J, the junction contained 4 bases not matched to a gene. Germline assignment: CDR1 GTSNPN and CDR2 SVGIG (reference sequence). The CDR3 length is 13 residues. The CDR3 loop reads CAWTSGLNNEQFF. The CDR3 nucleotides are TGTGCCTGGACTAGCGGGCTGAACAATGAGCAGTTCTTC.

Only a few counts were recorded for this clonotype. The chain joins TRBV28 to TRBJ1-2; no firm D call. The CDR3 extends over 13 amino acids. Trimming stripped 5 bases from V and 5 bases from J, with 12 bases between. The germline V gene has CDR1 MDHEN and CDR2 SYDVKM. DNA of the CDR3: TGTGCCAGCAGTGAGACCCAGAGTTATGGCTACACCTTC. Residues: CASSETQSYGYTF.

This clonotype has ten or more counts. The chain is built from TRBV28 and TRBJ2-5; TRBD2 aligns across 9 bases. CDR1 is MDHEN, CDR2 SYDVKM, per germline. The V and J ends lost 7 bases and 1 base, in that order; junction bases with no gene match: 10. The CDR3 is 16 amino acids. The CDR3 loop is CASTLGSGGLQETQYF. As DNA, the CDR3 is TGTGCCAGCACCTTGGGTAGCGGGGGCCTCCAAGAGACCCAGTACTTC.

This clonotype came up many times. The J gene is TRBJ1-5, the V gene TRBV28, with D possibly TRBD1 on 6 matching bases. Looked up from germline, CDR1 is MDHEN and CDR2 is SYDVKM. V gave up 6 bases and J gave up 6 bases, with 15 bases separating them. This CDR3 is built from 14 residues. CDR3 sequence (DNA): TGTGCCAGCAGCTACACAGGGTTGGGTCAGCCCCAGCATTTT. It specifies CASSYTGLGQPQHF.

This sequence joins TRBV2 and TRBJ2-3, with no clear D. CDR1 is SNHLY and CDR2 is FYNNEI in the germline V gene. With 0 bases removed from V and 6 bases from J, the gap between germline ends came to 10 bases. This CDR3 has 14 amino acids. This CDR3 is CASSEALRLDTQYF. For the CDR3, the DNA is TGTGCCAGCAGTGAAGCGCTTCGACTGGATACGCAGTATTTT.

The J gene is TRBJ2-7, the V gene TRBV9, with D possibly being TRBD2 (5 bases). The CDR3 runs 13 residues. The V gene lost 3 bases and the J gene lost 9 bases, with 16 bases spanning the gap. Per germline, CDR1 SGDLS and CDR2 YYNGEE. The DNA of the CDR3 is TGTGCCAGCAGCGCCCCAACGGAGGACCTGCAGTACTTC. Translated: CASSAPTEDLQYF.

In this sample, this clonotype turned up a few times. V gene TRBV25-1 combines with J gene TRBJ2-7; D is undetermined. V dropped 2 bases and J dropped 3 bases, with 8 bases sitting between them. Per the germline V gene, CDR1 is MGHDK and CDR2 is SYGVNS. The CDR3 is 13 amino acids. CDR3 sequence (DNA): TGTGCCAGCAGTGAACAACTTGTCTACGAGCAGTACTTC. Protein product: CASSEQLVYEQYF.

With regard to this clonotype: A far larger clone is off by one base, so a read error is likely. The chain joins TRBV6-2 or TRBV6-3 to TRBJ2-1; 8 positions agree with TRBD1. The DNA end lines up better with TRBJ2-5; the J call may be wrong. The CDR3 is made up of 15 amino acids. In germline, CDR1 is MNHEY, CDR2 SVGEGT. The CDR3 region has the DNA TGTGCCAGCAGTTGCTCGGGACAGGCGGTAGAGACCCAGTACTTC. This sequence encodes CASSCSGQAVETQYF.

V and J are TRBV11-2 and TRBJ2-1; TRBD1 aligns across 8 bases. V gave up 3 bases and J gave up 9 bases; unmatched junction bases: 10. The germline gives CDR1 SGHAT, CDR2 FQNNGV. The CDR3 covers 15 residues. CDR3: CASSFGTGGLGEQFF. DNA of the CDR3: TGTGCCAGCAGCTTTGGCACAGGGGGTTTGGGTGAGCAGTTCTTC.

This clonotype has a handful of counts. The rearrangement links TRBV27 to TRBJ2-2; D is undetermined. Germline assignment: CDR1 MNHEY and CDR2 SMNVEV (reference sequence). The CDR3 is 14 amino acids. The germline V and J ends were trimmed by 5 bases and 4 bases, with 11 bases remaining between them. Written as DNA, the CDR3 is TGTGCCAGCAGTCCTCTTTGGGGCACCGGGGAGCTGTTTTTT. Residues: CASSPLWGTGELFF.

As regards this clonotype: Only one base separates this from a far larger clonotype, so it likely reflects a read error. The chain links TRBV28 to TRBJ2-1; 7 bases map to TRBD1. Germline loops: CDR1 MDHEN, CDR2 SYDVKM. J was trimmed by 10 bases and V by 8 bases; bases with no gene match: 11. The CDR3 length is 13 residues. CDR3 DNA: TGTGCCAGCTATGGGACAGCCACCTACGAGCAGTTCTTC. It yields the protein CASYGTATYEQFF.